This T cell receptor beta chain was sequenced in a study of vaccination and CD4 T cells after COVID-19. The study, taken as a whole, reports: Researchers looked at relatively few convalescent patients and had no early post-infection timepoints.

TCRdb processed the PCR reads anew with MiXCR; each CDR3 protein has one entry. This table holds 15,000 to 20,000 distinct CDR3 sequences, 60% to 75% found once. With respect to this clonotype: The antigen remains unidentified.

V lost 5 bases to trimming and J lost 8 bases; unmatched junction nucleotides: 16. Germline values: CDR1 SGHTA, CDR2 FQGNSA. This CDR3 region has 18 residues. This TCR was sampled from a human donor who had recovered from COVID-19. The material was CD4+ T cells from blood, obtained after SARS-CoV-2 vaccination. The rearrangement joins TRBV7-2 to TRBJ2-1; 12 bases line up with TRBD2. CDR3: CASSPHRLAGVGGDEQFF. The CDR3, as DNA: TGTGCCAGCAGCCCCCACCGACTAGCGGGAGTTGGTGGCGATGAGCAGTTCTTC.